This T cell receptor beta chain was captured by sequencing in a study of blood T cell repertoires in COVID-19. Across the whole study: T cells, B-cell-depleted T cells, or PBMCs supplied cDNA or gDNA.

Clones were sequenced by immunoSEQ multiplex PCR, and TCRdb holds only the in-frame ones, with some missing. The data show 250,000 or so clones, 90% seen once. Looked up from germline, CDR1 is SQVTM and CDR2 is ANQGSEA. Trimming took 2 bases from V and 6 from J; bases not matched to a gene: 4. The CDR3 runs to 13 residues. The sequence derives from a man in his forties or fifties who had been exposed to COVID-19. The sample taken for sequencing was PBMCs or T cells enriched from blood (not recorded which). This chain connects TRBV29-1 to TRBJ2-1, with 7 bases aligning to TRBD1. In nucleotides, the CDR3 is TGCAGCGTTGAATGGGGGACAGCCAATGAGCAGTTCTTC. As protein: CSVEWGTANEQFF.